Listed below are T cell receptor beta chains from one sample, sequenced in a study of vaccination effects on CD4 cells after COVID-19. These receptors' targets are unknown. Clones were read by immunoSEQ multiplex PCR, and TCRdb kept only the in-frame ones, dropping some. Among 30,000 or so clones listed, approximately 78% were seen once. Sample: CD4+ T cells from PBMCs cultured with a peptide pool, taken before COVID-19 vaccination. The receptor source for this set is a human donor who had a prior SARS-CoV-2 infection. The CDR3 runs from the conserved cysteine through the conserved F or W. The D gene is left open where the match is weak. A clone size is listed for some rows: how often the clone was seen (once, few, many), or a class if it is expanded.

V gene: TRBV6-5
clone size: NA
D gene: NA
J gene: TRBJ1-1
CDR3 protein: CASSYYTVDTEAFF
CDR3 DNA: TGTGCCAGCAGTTACTACACAGTCGACACTGAAGCTTTCTTT

V gene: TRBV27
clone size: NA
D gene: TRBD1
J gene: TRBJ2-3
CDR3 protein: CASRLGQGRTDTQYF
CDR3 DNA: TGTGCCAGCAGACTTGGACAGGGGAGGACAGATACGCAGTATTTT

V gene: TRBV5-5
clone size: few
D gene: NA
J gene: TRBJ1-2
CDR3 protein: CASSFGFGADYGYTF
CDR3 DNA: TGTGCCAGCAGCTTCGGGTTCGGGGCGGACTATGGCTACACCTTC

V gene: TRBV21-1
clone size: NA
D gene: NA
J gene: TRBJ2-5
CDR3 protein: CASSNESGTQETQYF
CDR3 DNA: TGTGCCAGCAGCAATGAAAGCGGGACCCAAGAGACCCAGTACTTC

V gene: TRBV7-9
clone size: NA
D gene: NA
J gene: TRBJ2-7
CDR3 protein: CASSLDLAGTSREQYF
CDR3 DNA: TGTGCCAGCAGCTTAGATTTGGCGGGGACGAGCCGCGAGCAGTACTTC

V gene: TRBV19
clone size: NA
D gene: TRBD1
J gene: TRBJ2-7
CDR3 protein: CASSPGTAYEQYF
CDR3 DNA: TGTGCCAGTAGTCCGGGGACAGCCTACGAGCAGTACTTC

V gene: TRBV4-1
clone size: once
D gene: TRBD2
J gene: TRBJ2-1
CDR3 protein: CASSHKLAGGLDEQFF
CDR3 DNA: TGCGCCAGCAGCCATAAACTAGCGGGGGGGCTCGATGAGCAGTTCTTC

V gene: TRBV4-2
clone size: NA
D gene: TRBD2
J gene: TRBJ2-5
CDR3 protein: CASSGGDRGDRETQYF
CDR3 DNA: TGTGCCAGCAGCGGGGGGGATCGGGGCGATAGAGAGACCCAGTACTTC

V gene: TRBV19
clone size: NA
D gene: NA
J gene: TRBJ2-1
CDR3 protein: CASSIGESRWDEQFF
CDR3 DNA: TGTGCCAGTAGTATAGGAGAGAGTAGGTGGGATGAGCAGTTCTTC

V gene: TRBV5-1
clone size: NA
D gene: NA
J gene: TRBJ2-7
CDR3 protein: CASSFAYEQYF
CDR3 DNA: TGCGCCAGCAGCTTTGCCTACGAGCAGTACTTC

V gene: TRBV16
clone size: NA
D gene: NA
J gene: TRBJ1-1
CDR3 protein: CASSRREFGAFF
CDR3 DNA: TGTGCCAGCAGCCGCAGGGAATTTGGGGCTTTCTTT

V gene: TRBV12-3/TRBV12-4
clone size: once
D gene: NA
J gene: TRBJ1-1
CDR3 protein: CASSSILNTEAFF
CDR3 DNA: TGTGCCAGCAGTTCTATATTGAACACTGAAGCTTTCTTT

V gene: TRBV19
clone size: NA
D gene: NA
J gene: TRBJ2-7
CDR3 protein: CASSLQSGGYEQYF
CDR3 DNA: TGTGCCAGTAGTCTACAGTCCGGGGGATACGAGCAGTACTTC

V gene: TRBV5-8
clone size: NA
D gene: NA
J gene: TRBJ2-5
CDR3 protein: CASRTMTWHSYQETQYF
CDR3 DNA: TGTGCCAGCAGGACGATGACATGGCACTCGTACCAAGAGACCCAGTACTTC

V gene: TRBV10-3
clone size: NA
D gene: TRBD2
J gene: TRBJ2-2
CDR3 protein: CAISQKPGLAATGELFF
CDR3 DNA: TGTGCCATCAGCCAGAAACCGGGACTAGCGGCCACCGGGGAGCTGTTTTTT

V gene: TRBV19
clone size: few
D gene: TRBD1
J gene: TRBJ1-3
CDR3 protein: CASSRDSIGNTIYF
CDR3 DNA: TGTGCCAGTAGCCGGGACAGTATTGGAAACACCATATATTTT

V gene: TRBV11-1
clone size: NA
D gene: TRBD1
J gene: TRBJ2-5
CDR3 protein: CASSYGTGMETQYF
CDR3 DNA: TGTGCCAGCAGCTACGGGACAGGGATGGAGACCCAGTACTTC

V gene: TRBV2
clone size: NA
D gene: NA
J gene: TRBJ2-1
CDR3 protein: CALALGSYNEQFF
CDR3 DNA: TGTGCCCTGGCCCTTGGCTCCTACAATGAGCAGTTCTTC

V gene: TRBV5-1
clone size: NA
D gene: NA
J gene: TRBJ2-3
CDR3 protein: CASSLAQTTDTQYF
CDR3 DNA: TGCGCCAGCAGCTTGGCCCAGACCACAGATACGCAGTATTTT

V gene: TRBV9
clone size: NA
D gene: TRBD1
J gene: TRBJ2-2
CDR3 protein: CASSPTTGWDTGELFF
CDR3 DNA: TGTGCCAGCAGCCCAACGACAGGGTGGGACACCGGGGAGCTGTTTTTT

V gene: TRBV6-5
clone size: NA
D gene: NA
J gene: TRBJ2-5
CDR3 protein: CASSFELVGTETQYF
CDR3 DNA: TGTGCCAGCAGTTTCGAACTAGTGGGGACAGAGACCCAGTACTTC

V gene: TRBV7-3
clone size: few
D gene: NA
J gene: TRBJ1-2
CDR3 protein: CASSLANSYGYTF
CDR3 DNA: TGTGCCAGCAGCCTTGCCAACTCCTATGGCTACACCTTC

V gene: TRBV5-1
clone size: NA
D gene: TRBD2
J gene: TRBJ2-5
CDR3 protein: CASSQSGEGLETQYF
CDR3 DNA: TGCGCCAGCAGCCAATCTGGGGAGGGTTTGGAGACCCAGTACTTC

V gene: TRBV6-2/TRBV6-3
clone size: NA
D gene: NA
J gene: TRBJ2-7
CDR3 protein: CASSYPGVYEQYF
CDR3 DNA: TGTGCCAGCAGTTACCCAGGGGTCTACGAGCAGTACTTC

V gene: TRBV4-1
clone size: NA
D gene: NA
J gene: TRBJ2-7
CDR3 protein: CASSQGTEAGQYF
CDR3 DNA: TGCGCCAGCAGCCAAGGAACGGAGGCCGGGCAGTACTTC

V gene: TRBV13
clone size: NA
D gene: NA
J gene: TRBJ2-1
CDR3 protein: CASSGYNEQFF
CDR3 DNA: TGTGCCAGCAGCGGCTACAATGAGCAGTTCTTC

V gene: TRBV6-2/TRBV6-3
clone size: NA
D gene: TRBD1
J gene: TRBJ1-2
CDR3 protein: CASSPWTGVTTVDYGYTF
CDR3 DNA: TGTGCCAGCAGTCCGTGGACAGGGGTAACGACGGTAGACTATGGCTACACCTTC

V gene: TRBV3-1/TRBV3-2
clone size: NA
D gene: NA
J gene: TRBJ1-2
CDR3 protein: CASSPLEGSGYTF
CDR3 DNA: TGTGCCAGCAGCCCCCTGGAGGGTTCGGGCTACACCTTC

V gene: TRBV7-2
clone size: NA
D gene: NA
J gene: TRBJ1-1
CDR3 protein: CASSFLGPPIFEAFF
CDR3 DNA: TGTGCCAGCAGCTTTTTAGGACCGCCGATTTTTGAAGCTTTCTTT

V gene: TRBV19
clone size: NA
D gene: TRBD1
J gene: TRBJ1-1
CDR3 protein: CATQRQGETEAFF
CDR3 DNA: TGTGCCACCCAGAGACAGGGAGAAACTGAAGCTTTCTTT

V gene: TRBV11-3
clone size: NA
D gene: NA
J gene: TRBJ1-1
CDR3 protein: CASSPNSGATEAFF
CDR3 DNA: TGTGCCAGCAGCCCCAACAGCGGGGCCACTGAAGCTTTCTTT

V gene: TRBV9
clone size: few
D gene: NA
J gene: TRBJ2-7
CDR3 protein: CASSVDGSSYEQYF
CDR3 DNA: TGTGCCAGCAGCGTAGATGGGAGCTCCTACGAGCAGTACTTC

V gene: TRBV7-2
clone size: NA
D gene: TRBD1
J gene: TRBJ2-2
CDR3 protein: CASSLNRQGFGTGELFF
CDR3 DNA: TGTGCCAGCAGCTTAAACCGACAGGGATTCGGCACCGGGGAGCTGTTTTTT

V gene: TRBV29-1
clone size: NA
D gene: NA
J gene: TRBJ2-5
CDR3 protein: CTGLPWHGDF
CDR3 DNA: TGCACCGGCTTACCATGGCACGGGGACTTC

V gene: TRBV30
clone size: once
D gene: TRBD1
J gene: TRBJ2-2
CDR3 protein: CAWSGQGWTGELFF
CDR3 DNA: TGTGCCTGGAGCGGACAGGGGTGGACCGGGGAGCTGTTTTTT

V gene: TRBV27
clone size: NA
D gene: NA
J gene: TRBJ1-5
CDR3 protein: CASSIGTNQPQHF
CDR3 DNA: TGTGCCAGCAGCATCGGGACCAATCAGCCCCAGCATTTT

V gene: TRBV30
clone size: NA
D gene: TRBD1
J gene: TRBJ2-7
CDR3 protein: CAWSVGTAYEQYF
CDR3 DNA: TGTGCCTGGAGTGTCGGGACAGCCTACGAGCAGTACTTC

V gene: TRBV11-3
clone size: NA
D gene: NA
J gene: TRBJ2-3
CDR3 protein: CASSLQGPADVTQYF
CDR3 DNA: TGTGCCAGCAGTTTACAAGGGCCTGCCGACGTTACGCAGTATTTT

V gene: TRBV5-1
clone size: NA
D gene: NA
J gene: TRBJ2-7
CDR3 protein: CASSFPDSTYEQYF
CDR3 DNA: TGCGCCAGCAGCTTCCCCGACAGTACCTACGAGCAGTACTTC

V gene: TRBV6-1
clone size: NA
D gene: NA
J gene: TRBJ2-7
CDR3 protein: CASSEVGGDSSYEQYF
CDR3 DNA: TGTGCCAGCAGTGAAGTTGGAGGGGACAGCTCCTACGAGCAGTACTTC

V gene: TRBV29-1
clone size: NA
D gene: NA
J gene: TRBJ2-5
CDR3 protein: CSVGLAIGETQYF
CDR3 DNA: TGCAGCGTTGGGCTAGCGATTGGCGAGACCCAGTACTTC

V gene: TRBV14
clone size: NA
D gene: TRBD1
J gene: TRBJ1-6
CDR3 protein: CASSQETGGNSPLHF
CDR3 DNA: TGTGCCAGCAGCCAAGAAACAGGGGGTAATTCACCCCTCCACTTT

V gene: TRBV29-1
clone size: NA
D gene: TRBD1
J gene: TRBJ2-5
CDR3 protein: CSVTRGTGREETQYF
CDR3 DNA: TGCAGCGTAACCCGAGGGACAGGGAGAGAAGAGACCCAGTACTTC

V gene: TRBV7-9
clone size: NA
D gene: TRBD2
J gene: TRBJ2-2
CDR3 protein: CASSLRRREGGSGELFF
CDR3 DNA: TGTGCCAGCAGCTTACGTCGGCGGGAGGGTGGGTCCGGGGAGCTGTTTTTT

V gene: TRBV11-3
clone size: NA
D gene: NA
J gene: TRBJ2-7
CDR3 protein: CASSLARHSYEQYF
CDR3 DNA: TGTGCCAGCAGCTTAGCCAGACACTCCTACGAGCAGTACTTC

V gene: TRBV6-6
clone size: NA
D gene: NA
J gene: TRBJ2-7
CDR3 protein: CASSYSKQGGSYEQYF
CDR3 DNA: TGTGCCAGCAGTTACTCAAAACAGGGAGGGAGCTACGAGCAGTACTTC

V gene: TRBV6-5
clone size: NA
D gene: NA
J gene: TRBJ1-6
CDR3 protein: CASSPRGWNSPLHF
CDR3 DNA: TGTGCCAGCAGCCCAAGGGGCTGGAATTCACCCCTCCACTTT

V gene: TRBV6-4
clone size: NA
D gene: NA
J gene: TRBJ1-2
CDR3 protein: CASSQFGGYGYTF
CDR3 DNA: TGTGCCAGCAGCCAATTCGGCGGGTATGGCTACACCTTC

V gene: TRBV27
clone size: NA
D gene: NA
J gene: TRBJ1-2
CDR3 protein: CASSFLASNYGYTF
CDR3 DNA: TGTGCCAGCAGTTTCCTGGCCTCTAACTATGGCTACACCTTC

V gene: TRBV27
clone size: NA
D gene: TRBD1
J gene: TRBJ2-1
CDR3 protein: CASSFLLRGHSYNEQFF
CDR3 DNA: TGTGCCAGCAGTTTTCTCCTCAGGGGGCATTCCTACAATGAGCAGTTCTTC

V gene: TRBV4-2
clone size: NA
D gene: TRBD2
J gene: TRBJ2-5
CDR3 protein: CASSLSGQETQYF
CDR3 DNA: TGTGCCAGCAGCCTTAGCGGGCAAGAGACCCAGTACTTC

V gene: TRBV11-1
clone size: NA
D gene: TRBD2
J gene: TRBJ2-5
CDR3 protein: CASSLFAGGDLETQYF
CDR3 DNA: TGTGCCAGCAGCTTATTTGCGGGGGGGGATCTTGAGACCCAGTACTTC

V gene: TRBV24-1
clone size: NA
D gene: NA
J gene: TRBJ2-1
CDR3 protein: CATSAPRTGLNEQFF
CDR3 DNA: TGTGCCACCAGTGCCCCCAGGACCGGGTTGAATGAGCAGTTCTTC

V gene: TRBV11-2
clone size: NA
D gene: NA
J gene: TRBJ2-2
CDR3 protein: CASSLRTGELFF
CDR3 DNA: TGTGCCAGCAGCTTACGGACCGGGGAGCTGTTTTTT